Reported below is one T cell receptor (beta chain). What it binds is unknown. These data belong to a study of blood T cells in healthy people across ages. Regarding the study as a whole: Strong correlation was found linking TCR beta diversity to naive T cell percentage. Compared with aged donors, long-lived donors showed fewer expanded clones, suggesting selection.

The second PCR ran about 6 to 12 cycles with a sample-barcoded 5' primer and J-beta primers. Tags on each cDNA molecule came from a template-switch adaptor with 12 random nucleotides. TCRdb used MiXCR to reprocess the 5' RACE reads, holding one entry per CDR3 protein. The data show 910,000 or so distinct CDR3 sequences, roughly 51% seen once. The CDR3 is 12 amino acids. V was pared by 4 bases and J by 6 bases, with 11 bases between. Germline CDR1 and CDR2: DFQATT and SNEGSKA (reference sequence). The clonotype comes from a woman in her sixties in good health. This chain uses TRBV20-1 with TRBJ2-3; D gene uncertain. The sequencing input was blood. The DNA of the CDR3 is TGCAGTGCTATGTACGTCTCTGATACGCAGTATTTT. Protein sequence: CSAMYVSDTQYF.